A selection of T cell receptor beta chains follows, all from one sample in a study of shared clonotypes between healthy human individuals. TCRdb keeps only in-frame clones here, not all; method: immunoSEQ multiplex PCR. The sample holds about 490,000 clones, 60% to 85% seen once. Sequencing used PBMCs. The receptors were gathered from a middle-aged woman in good health. Some clones in this sample may be carry-over from other donors' samples. The CDR3 runs from the conserved cysteine through the conserved F or W. A D gene is named only where the DNA matches it firmly. Some rows have no size entry. The others give once, few or many, or a class for an expanded clone.

>.|TRBV28|TRBJ2-7|.
CASSPPGRVYEQYF
TGTGCCAGCAGCCCCCCCGGCCGTGTCTACGAGCAGTACTTC
>.|TRBV5-6|TRBJ1-5|TRBD1
CASSRSDRLNQPQHF
TGTGCCAGCAGCCGATCGGACAGGCTCAATCAGCCCCAGCATTTT
>few|TRBV6-1|TRBJ1-5|.
CASSGGAGNQPQHF
TGTGCCAGCAGTGGAGGGGCTGGCAATCAGCCCCAGCATTTT
>once|TRBV10-3|TRBJ2-2|TRBD2
CAIRLAGGTNTGELFF
TGTGCCATCAGACTAGCGGGAGGCACGAACACCGGGGAGCTGTTTTTT
>.|TRBV18|TRBJ2-3|TRBD1
CASSPPGRGQADTRYF
TGTGCCAGCTCACCACCTGGCAGGGGGCAAGCAGATACGCGGTATTTT
>.|TRBV7-8|TRBJ2-1|TRBD2
CASSSLGLAGGPGSYNEQFF
TGTGCCAGCAGCTCTCTGGGACTAGCGGGAGGGCCGGGCTCCTACAATGAGCAGTTCTTC
>.|TRBV18|TRBJ2-7|TRBD2
CASSPPGTRASEQYF
TGTGCCAGCTCACCACCCGGGACTAGAGCCTCCGAGCAGTACTTC
>many|TRBV18|TRBJ2-7|.
CASSPPGFRGYEQYF
TGTGCCAGCTCACCACCGGGATTTCGGGGGTACGAGCAGTACTTC
>.|TRBV30|TRBJ2-1|.
CAWRTTSSYNEQFF
TGTGCCTGGAGAACTACGAGCTCCTACAATGAGCAGTTCTTC
>many|TRBV6-1|TRBJ2-1|TRBD2
CATPIAGGVEQFF
TGTGCCACCCCCATAGCGGGAGGTGTTGAGCAGTTCTTC
>.|TRBV21-1|TRBJ1-1|.
CASSKCRAFF
TGTGCCAGCAGCAAATGTAGGGCTTTCTTT
>many|TRBV27|TRBJ2-7|TRBD2
CASSFLAGGGPYEQYF
TGTGCCAGCAGTTTCCTAGCGGGAGGGGGACCCTACGAGCAGTACTTC
>.|TRBV6-5|TRBJ2-1|.
CAAASGGTYNEQFF
TGTGCCGCCGCAAGCGGTGGAACCTACAATGAGCAGTTCTTC
>.|TRBV10-3|TRBJ2-7|.
CAISESPRGSSSYEQYF
TGTGCCATCAGTGAGTCCCCCCGGGGGTCGAGCTCCTACGAGCAGTACTTC
>many|TRBV2|TRBJ2-5|TRBD2
CASSDPRVAGGETQYF
TGTGCCAGCAGTGACCCCCGGGTAGCGGGAGGTGAGACCCAGTACTTC
>.|TRBV5-5|TRBJ1-5|.
CASSLDTGQPQHF
TGTGCCAGCAGCTTGGACACCGGACAGCCCCAGCATTTT
>.|TRBV6-5|TRBJ2-7|.
CASSPGRRVSYEQYF
TGTGCCAGCAGTCCCGGGAGAAGGGTCTCCTACGAGCAGTACTTC
>.|TRBV9|TRBJ2-1|TRBD1
CASSEPNLGQGASYNEQFF
TGTGCCAGCAGCGAGCCGAATCTCGGACAGGGGGCCTCCTACAATGAGCAGTTCTTC
>once|TRBV7-9|TRBJ2-1|TRBD2
CASSLLLAGGPDEQFF
TGTGCCAGCAGCCTGCTCCTAGCGGGAGGCCCCGATGAGCAGTTCTTC
>.|TRBV28|TRBJ1-3|.
CASSAPAGGAGNTIYF
TGTGCCAGCAGTGCGCCGGCGGGTGGCGCTGGAAACACCATATATTTT
>.|TRBV25-1|TRBJ2-7|.
CASSDYTSGSSYEQYF
TGTGCCAGCAGTGATTATACCTCGGGGAGCTCCTACGAGCAGTACTTC
>.|TRBV18|TRBJ2-3|.
CASSPPVHTDTQYF
TGTGCCAGCTCACCACCGGTACACACAGATACGCAGTATTTT
>.|TRBV30|TRBJ2-3|.
CAWSWKGADTQYF
TGTGCCTGGAGTTGGAAGGGGGCAGATACGCAGTATTTT
>once|TRBV27|TRBJ1-5|.
CASSPRSGGRQPQHF
TGTGCCAGCAGTCCTCGTTCGGGGGGCAGGCAGCCCCAGCATTTT
>.|TRBV30|TRBJ1-3|.
CAWNRGGLSGNTIYF
TGTGCCTGGAATAGGGGGGGGTTATCAGGAAACACCATATATTTT
>.|TRBV5-1|TRBJ2-2|.
CASSLEAADTGELFF
TGCGCCAGCAGCTTGGAGGCAGCGGACACCGGGGAGCTGTTTTTT
>.|TRBV28|TRBJ2-7|.
CASSLVLAPRHEQYF
TGTGCCAGCAGTTTGGTCTTAGCACCTCGACACGAGCAGTACTTC
>once|TRBV5-4|TRBJ2-7|.
CASSFPGSSGEQYF
TGTGCCAGCAGCTTTCCCGGGTCCAGTGGCGAGCAGTACTTC
>.|TRBV4-3|TRBJ1-6|.
CASGQARGHGYNSPLHF
TGCGCCAGCGGCCAAGCGAGAGGGCACGGGTATAATTCACCCCTCCACTTT
>.|TRBV9|TRBJ2-5|.
CASSPGIQETQYF
TGTGCCAGCAGCCCAGGAATCCAAGAGACCCAGTACTTC
>.|TRBV7-8|TRBJ2-1|TRBD2
CASSLGLARNEQFF
TGTGCCAGCAGCTTGGGACTAGCGCGAAATGAGCAGTTCTTC
>.|TRBV29-1|TRBJ1-3|.
CSVEYGNTIYF
TGCAGCGTTGAATATGGGAACACCATATATTTT
>.|TRBV28|TRBJ1-2|.
CASSTPAGLYGYTF
TGTGCCAGCAGCACCCCCGCAGGCCTCTATGGCTACACCTTC
>.|TRBV19|TRBJ2-7|.
CASSIPNDREQYF
TGTGCCAGTAGTATACCTAACGACCGCGAGCAGTACTTC
>.|TRBV18|TRBJ1-5|.
CASSIGHSNQPQHF
TGTGCCAGCTCCATCGGACATAGCAATCAGCCCCAGCATTTT
>few|TRBV7-2|TRBJ1-6|.
CASGRDTDSPLHF
TGTGCCAGCGGTAGGGACACGGATTCACCCCTCCACTTT
>.|TRBV7-3|TRBJ2-7|.
CASSEAKQYF
TGTGCCAGCAGTGAGGCGAAGCAGTACTTC
>.|TRBV6-6|TRBJ1-1|.
CASSQTMNTEAFF
TGTGCCAGCAGCCAGACAATGAACACTGAAGCTTTCTTT
>.|TRBV4-3|TRBJ2-7|.
CASSQDWHRGEQYF
TGCGCCAGCAGCCAAGACTGGCACCGGGGCGAGCAGTACTTC
>once|TRBV7-3|TRBJ2-6|.
CASSPAPLRGTGANVLTF
TGTGCCAGCAGCCCGGCCCCTTTGAGAGGGACTGGGGCCAACGTCCTGACTTTC
>.|TRBV5-1|TRBJ2-5|.
CASSLNLFETQYF
TGCGCCAGCAGCTTAAACCTCTTCGAGACCCAGTACTTC
>.|TRBV2|TRBJ2-5|.
CASSGRLQETQYF
TGTGCCAGCAGTGGGCGTCTTCAAGAGACCCAGTACTTC
>.|TRBV9|TRBJ2-1|.
CASSVDRANEQFF
TGTGCCAGCAGCGTAGATCGGGCCAATGAGCAGTTCTTC
>.|TRBV27|TRBJ2-7|TRBD1
CASSLLPTGQGSYEQYF
TGTGCCAGCAGTCTTTTACCGACCGGACAGGGATCCTACGAGCAGTACTTC
>.|TRBV5-6|TRBJ2-7|.
CASSLFASDRLYEQYF
TGTGCCAGCAGCTTGTTCGCATCCGACCGTCTCTACGAGCAGTACTTC
>.|TRBV10-1|TRBJ1-1|.
CASSNRVGTEAFF
TGCGCCAGCAGTAACAGGGTAGGCACTGAAGCTTTCTTT
>.|TRBV7-2|TRBJ2-7|.
CASSLDGSSYEQYF
TGTGCCAGCAGCTTAGATGGGAGTTCCTACGAGCAGTACTTC
>.|TRBV28|TRBJ1-3|.
CASSLFRGNTIYF
TGTGCCAGCAGTTTATTCCGGGGAAACACCATATATTTT
>many|TRBV11-3|TRBJ2-2|.
CASSLEGGTGELFF
TGTGCCAGCAGCTTAGAAGGGGGAACCGGGGAGCTGTTTTTT
>once|TRBV9|TRBJ1-2|TRBD1
CASSVDGRTGGGYTF
TGTGCCAGCAGCGTAGATGGAAGGACAGGGGGTGGCTACACCTTC
>once|TRBV5-6|TRBJ1-2|.
CASSLLGTSDYSYTF
TGTGCCAGCAGTCTTTTAGGTACTAGTGACTATAGCTACACCTTC
>.|TRBV7-2|TRBJ2-1|TRBD2
CASSLVGSGSFEQFF
TGTGCCAGCAGCTTAGTTGGTAGCGGGAGCTTTGAGCAGTTCTTC
>.|TRBV28|TRBJ2-1|TRBD2
CASSLLAGPHNEQFF
TGTGCCAGCAGCCTCCTAGCGGGACCCCACAATGAGCAGTTCTTC
>once|TRBV9|TRBJ2-1|.
CASSLDPLGDEQFF
TGTGCCAGCAGCCTAGACCCCCTTGGCGATGAGCAGTTCTTC
>.|TRBV27|TRBJ1-1|.
CASTASDRRGLAFF
TGTGCCAGCACCGCGTCCGACCGACGAGGGCTAGCTTTCTTT
>.|TRBV11-2|TRBJ2-2|TRBD2
CASSVSGRRAGELFF
TGTGCCAGCAGCGTTAGCGGGAGAAGGGCCGGGGAGCTGTTTTTT
>.|TRBV7-9|TRBJ1-2|.
CASSLDSTYGYTF
TGTGCCAGCAGCTTAGACAGTACCTATGGCTACACCTTC
>.|TRBV20-1|TRBJ2-3|TRBD1
CSARDRDTQYF
TGCAGTGCTCGGGACAGAGATACGCAGTATTTT
>.|TRBV19|TRBJ1-2|TRBD1
CASSPPGRGHVSGYTF
TGTGCCAGTAGTCCCCCGGGGAGGGGGCATGTTTCTGGCTACACCTTC